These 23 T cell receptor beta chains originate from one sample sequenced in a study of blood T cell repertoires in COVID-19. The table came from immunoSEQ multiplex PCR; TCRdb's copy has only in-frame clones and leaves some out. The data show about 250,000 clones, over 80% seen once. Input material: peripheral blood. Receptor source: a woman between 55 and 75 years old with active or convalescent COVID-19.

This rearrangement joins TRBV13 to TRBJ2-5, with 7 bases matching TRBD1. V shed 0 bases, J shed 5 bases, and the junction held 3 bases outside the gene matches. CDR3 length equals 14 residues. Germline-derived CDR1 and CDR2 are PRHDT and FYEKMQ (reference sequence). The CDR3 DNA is TGTGCCAGCAGCTTAGGAGGGGGCGGGGAGACCCAGTACTTC. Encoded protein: CASSLGGGGETQYF.

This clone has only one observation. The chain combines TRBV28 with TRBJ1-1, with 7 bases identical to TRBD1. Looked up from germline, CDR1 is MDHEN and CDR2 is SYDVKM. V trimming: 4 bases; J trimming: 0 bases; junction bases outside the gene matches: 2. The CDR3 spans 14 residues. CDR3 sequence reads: CASSWGQMNTEAFF. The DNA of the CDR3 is TGTGCCAGCAGTTGGGGACAGATGAACACTGAAGCTTTCTTT.

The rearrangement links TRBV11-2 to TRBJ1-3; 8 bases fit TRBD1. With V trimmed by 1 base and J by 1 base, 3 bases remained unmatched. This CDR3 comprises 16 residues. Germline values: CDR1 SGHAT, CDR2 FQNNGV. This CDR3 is CASSLVNRGSGNTIYF. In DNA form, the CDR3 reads TGTGCCAGCAGCTTAGTTAACAGGGGGTCTGGAAACACCATATATTTT. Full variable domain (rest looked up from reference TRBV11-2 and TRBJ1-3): EAGVAQSPRYKIIEKRQSVAFWCNPISGHATLYWYQQILGQGPKLLIQFQNNGVVDDSQLPKDRFSAERLKGVDSTLKIQPAKLEDSAVYLCASSLVNRGSGNTIYFGEGSWLTVV.

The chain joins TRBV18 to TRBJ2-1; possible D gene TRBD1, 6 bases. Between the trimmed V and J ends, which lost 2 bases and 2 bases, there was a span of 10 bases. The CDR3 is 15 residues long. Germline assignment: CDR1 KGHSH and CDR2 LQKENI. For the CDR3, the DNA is TGTGCCAGCTCACCAGGGGACACTACCTACAATGAGCAGTTCTTC. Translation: CASSPGDTTYNEQFF.

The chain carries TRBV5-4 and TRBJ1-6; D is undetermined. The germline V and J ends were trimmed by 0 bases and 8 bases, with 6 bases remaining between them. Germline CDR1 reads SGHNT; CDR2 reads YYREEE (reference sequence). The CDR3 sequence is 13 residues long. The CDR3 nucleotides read TGTGCCAGCAGCTTGGAGAGTGATTCACCCCTCCACTTT. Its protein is CASSLESDSPLHF.

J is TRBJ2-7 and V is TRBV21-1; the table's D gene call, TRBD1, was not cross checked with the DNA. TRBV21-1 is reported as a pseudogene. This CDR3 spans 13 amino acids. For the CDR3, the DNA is TGTGCCAGTACAGGGGGCTTTACCTACGAGCAGTACGTC. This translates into CASTGGFTYEQYV.

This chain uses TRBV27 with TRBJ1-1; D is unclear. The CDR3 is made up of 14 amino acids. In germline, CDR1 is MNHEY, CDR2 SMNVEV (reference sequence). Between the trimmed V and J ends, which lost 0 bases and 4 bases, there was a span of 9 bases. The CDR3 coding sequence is TGTGCCAGCAGTTTATCGATTTGGAGCACTGAAGCTTTCTTT. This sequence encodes CASSLSIWSTEAFF.

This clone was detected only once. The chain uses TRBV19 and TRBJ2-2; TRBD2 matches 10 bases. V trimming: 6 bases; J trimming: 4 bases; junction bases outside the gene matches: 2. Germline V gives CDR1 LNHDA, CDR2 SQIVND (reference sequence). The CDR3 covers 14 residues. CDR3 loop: CASRASGSTGELFF. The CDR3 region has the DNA TGTGCCAGTAGGGCTAGCGGGAGCACCGGGGAGCTGTTTTTT. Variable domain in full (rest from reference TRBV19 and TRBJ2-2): DGGITQSPKYLFRKEGQNVTLSCEQNLNHDAMYWYRQDPGQGLRLIYYSQIVNDFQKGDIAEGYSVSREKKESFPLTVTSAQKNPTAFYLCASRASGSTGELFFGEGSRLTVL.

The CDR3 loop is CATNGLAGFGGTGELFF. The CDR3, as DNA: TGTGCCACCAACGGGCTAGCGGGATTCGGGGGCACCGGGGAGCTGTTTTTT. The rearrangement uses TRBV7-8 and TRBJ2-2; 9 bases fit TRBD2. The junction had 16 bases not matched to a gene; V was cut back by 10 bases and J by 4 bases. CDR1 and CDR2 (germline): SGHVS, FQNEAQ. The CDR3 has 17 amino acids. The entire variable domain, with the rest obtained from reference TRBV7-8 and TRBJ2-2, is as follows: GAGVSQSPRYKVAKRGQDVALRCDPISGHVSLFWYQQALGQGPEFLTYFQNEAQLDKSGLPSDRFFAERPEGSVSTLKIQRTQQEDSAVYLCATNGLAGFGGTGELFFGEGSRLTVL.

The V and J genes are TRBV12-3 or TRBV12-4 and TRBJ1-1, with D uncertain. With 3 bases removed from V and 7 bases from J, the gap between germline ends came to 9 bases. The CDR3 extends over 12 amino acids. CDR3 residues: CASSFIVNEAFF. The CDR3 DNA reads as TGTGCCAGCAGTTTCATAGTCAATGAAGCTTTCTTT.

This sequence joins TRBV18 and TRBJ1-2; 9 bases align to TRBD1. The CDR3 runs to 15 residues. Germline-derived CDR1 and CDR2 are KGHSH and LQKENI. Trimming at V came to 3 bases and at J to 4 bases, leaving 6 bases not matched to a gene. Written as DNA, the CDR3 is TGTGCCAGCTCACCCTCCGGGACAGGGTTCTATGGCTACACCTTC. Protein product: CASSPSGTGFYGYTF.

The CDR3 region has the DNA TGTGCCTGGAGCCCTCACGTGGAGGTCGGCTACACCTTC. Its protein product is CAWSPHVEVGYTF. This chain connects TRBV30 to TRBJ1-2; D ambiguous. Trimming removed 3 bases from V and 8 bases from J, with 16 bases in between. Germline CDR1 and CDR2: GTSNPN and SVGIG (reference sequence). The CDR3 is 13 residues long. Variable domain in full (rest from reference TRBV30 and TRBJ1-2): SQTIHQWPATLVQPVGSPLSLECTVEGTSNPNLYWYRQAAGRGLQLLFYSVGIGQISSEVPQNLSASRPQDRQFILSSKKLLLSDSGFYLCAWSPHVEVGYTFGSGTRLTVV.

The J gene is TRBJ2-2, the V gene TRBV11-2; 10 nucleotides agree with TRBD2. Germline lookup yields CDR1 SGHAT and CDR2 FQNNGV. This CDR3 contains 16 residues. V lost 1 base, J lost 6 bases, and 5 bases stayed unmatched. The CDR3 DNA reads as TGTGCCAGCAGCTTAGTCAGCGGGGGGGCGGCCGGGGAGCTGTTTTTT. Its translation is CASSLVSGGAAGELFF.

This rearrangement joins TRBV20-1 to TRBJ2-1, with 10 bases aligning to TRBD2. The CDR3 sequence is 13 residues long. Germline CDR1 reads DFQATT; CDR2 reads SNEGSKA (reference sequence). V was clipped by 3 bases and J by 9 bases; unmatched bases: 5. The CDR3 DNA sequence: TGCAGTGCTAGTGGGACTAGCGATTTTGAGCAGTTCTTC. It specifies CSASGTSDFEQFF.

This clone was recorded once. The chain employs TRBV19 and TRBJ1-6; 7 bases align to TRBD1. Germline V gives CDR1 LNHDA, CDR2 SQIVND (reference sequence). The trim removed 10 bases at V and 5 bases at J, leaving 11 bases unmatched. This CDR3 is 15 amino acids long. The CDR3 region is CATKRSGTDNSPLHF. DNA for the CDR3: TGTGCCACGAAGAGGTCCGGGACAGATAATTCACCCCTCCACTTT.

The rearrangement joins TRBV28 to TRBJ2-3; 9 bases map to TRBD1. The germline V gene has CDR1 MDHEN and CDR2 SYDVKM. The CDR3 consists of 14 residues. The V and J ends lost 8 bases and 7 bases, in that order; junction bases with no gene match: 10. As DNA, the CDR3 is TGTGCCAGCGTGACAGGGGGAGGGCAATATACGCAGTATTTT. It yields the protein CASVTGGGQYTQYF.

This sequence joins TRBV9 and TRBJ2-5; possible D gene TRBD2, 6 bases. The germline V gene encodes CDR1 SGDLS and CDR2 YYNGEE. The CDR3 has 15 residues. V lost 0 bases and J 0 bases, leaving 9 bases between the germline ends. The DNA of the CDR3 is TGTGCCAGCAGCGTAGGGCGGGGACACCAAGAGACCCAGTACTTC. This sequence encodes CASSVGRGHQETQYF.

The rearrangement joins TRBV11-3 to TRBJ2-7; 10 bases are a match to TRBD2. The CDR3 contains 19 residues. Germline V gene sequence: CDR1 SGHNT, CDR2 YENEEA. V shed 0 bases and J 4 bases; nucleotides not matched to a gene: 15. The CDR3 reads CASSLDQREGPVLIYEQYF. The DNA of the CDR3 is TGTGCCAGCAGCTTAGACCAGCGGGAGGGCCCGGTACTTATTTACGAGCAGTACTTC.

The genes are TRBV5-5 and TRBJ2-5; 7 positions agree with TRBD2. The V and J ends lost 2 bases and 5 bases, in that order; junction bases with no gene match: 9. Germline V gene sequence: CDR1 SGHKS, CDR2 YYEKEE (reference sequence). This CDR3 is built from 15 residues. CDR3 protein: CASSFQRDAGETQYF. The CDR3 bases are TGTGCCAGCAGCTTTCAGCGGGATGCGGGGGAGACCCAGTACTTC.

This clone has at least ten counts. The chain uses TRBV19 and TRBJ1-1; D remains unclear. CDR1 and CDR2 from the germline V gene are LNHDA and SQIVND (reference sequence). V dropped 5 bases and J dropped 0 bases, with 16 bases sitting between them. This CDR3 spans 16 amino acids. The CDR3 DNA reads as TGTGCCAGTAGTTCTGCCCTTGAACAGCTGAACACTGAAGCTTTCTTT. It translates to CASSSALEQLNTEAFF.

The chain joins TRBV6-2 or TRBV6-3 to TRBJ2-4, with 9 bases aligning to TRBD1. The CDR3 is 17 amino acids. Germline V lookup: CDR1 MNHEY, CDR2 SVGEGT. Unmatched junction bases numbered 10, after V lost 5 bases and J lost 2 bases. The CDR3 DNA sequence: TGTGCCAGCAGTCAGGGACAGGGCGAGGGGACCAAAAACATTCAGTACTTC. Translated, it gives CASSQGQGEGTKNIQYF.

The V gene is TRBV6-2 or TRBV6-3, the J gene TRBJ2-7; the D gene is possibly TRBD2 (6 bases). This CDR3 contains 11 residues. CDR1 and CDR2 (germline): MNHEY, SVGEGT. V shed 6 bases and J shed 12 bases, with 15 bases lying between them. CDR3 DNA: TGTGCCAGCAGCCGTGGAGGGGAAGCGTACGTC. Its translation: CASSRGGEAYV.

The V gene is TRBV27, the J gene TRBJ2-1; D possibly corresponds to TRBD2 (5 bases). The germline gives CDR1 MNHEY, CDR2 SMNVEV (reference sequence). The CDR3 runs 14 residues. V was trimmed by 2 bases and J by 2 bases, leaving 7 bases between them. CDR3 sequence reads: CASSLDYPYNEQFF. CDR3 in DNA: TGTGCCAGCAGTTTAGACTATCCCTACAATGAGCAGTTCTTC.